What follows are 22 T cell receptor beta chains derived from one specimen sequenced in a study of shared clonotypes between healthy human individuals. Sequencing was performed with immunoSEQ multiplex PCR; in TCRdb, only in-frame clones are kept and a portion is missing. The sample has about a million clones, around three quarters seen once. Input material: memory CD4+ T cells from PBMCs. Subset specified: CD45RA-negative fraction. All receptors derive from a man aged 18 to 30 in good health. Some clones in this sample may be carry-over from other donors' samples.

A word on this clone: The identical CDR3 is also encoded by other nucleotide sequences in the sample. The chain carries TRBV9 and TRBJ2-1; tentatively, D is TRBD2 (7 bases). Trimming shortened V by 0 bases and J by 4 bases, and 14 bases separated the two germline ends. The CDR3 is made up of 16 amino acids. Germline CDR1 is SGDLS and CDR2 is YYNGEE. The CDR3 bases are TGTGCCAGCAGCGTAGAGGGGGGGACGGTTTACAATGAGCAGTTCTTC. It encodes CASSVEGGTVYNEQFF.

This rearrangement joins TRBV4-1 to TRBJ2-5, with 15 bases fitting TRBD2. The germline gives CDR1 MGHRA, CDR2 YSYEKL. The CDR3 loop spans 18 amino acids. V gave up 1 base and J gave up 5 bases; unmatched junction bases: 8. CDR3 loop: CASSQGTSGRALGETQYF. Written as DNA, the CDR3 is TGCGCCAGCAGCCAAGGGACTAGCGGGAGGGCCTTGGGGGAGACCCAGTACTTC.

V gene TRBV11-2 combines with J gene TRBJ2-2, with 10 nucleotides matching TRBD2. The CDR3 is made up of 17 amino acids. Per germline, CDR1 SGHAT and CDR2 FQNNGV. Trimming cost V 0 bases and J 3 bases; bases outside gene matches: 4. The CDR3 DNA reads as TGTGCCAGCAGCTTAGATTGGCTAGCGGGAGACACCGGGGAGCTGTTTTTT. As protein: CASSLDWLAGDTGELFF.

The chain carries TRBV4-1 and TRBJ2-2, with TRBD2 matching over 10 bases. V dropped 0 bases and J dropped 6; count of bases not matched to a gene: 7. CDR1 MGHRA and CDR2 YSYEKL come from the germline V gene. CDR3 size: 17 residues. CDR3 amino acids: CASSQDRASGRSGELFF. CDR3 in DNA: TGCGCCAGCAGCCAAGATCGGGCTAGCGGGAGATCCGGGGAGCTGTTTTTT.

This clone was observed a few times. The chain couples TRBV18 to TRBJ1-4; no firm D call. V was pared by 6 bases and J by 7 bases, with 15 bases between. Germline CDR1 and CDR2: KGHSH and LQKENI. This CDR3 contains 14 residues. The CDR3: CASSPGLGVEKLFF. CDR3 DNA sequence: TGTGCCAGCTCCCCCGGCCTTGGGGTTGAAAAACTGTTTTTT.

This sequence joins TRBV18 and TRBJ1-1, with 10 bases identical to TRBD1. The length of the CDR3 is 14 residues. Germline V gene lookup returns CDR1 KGHSH and CDR2 LQKENI. V dropped 5 bases and J dropped 6; count of bases not matched to a gene: 6. CDR3 residues: CASSLAGQGSEAFF. The CDR3 DNA reads TGTGCCAGCTCATTGGCGGGACAGGGGTCTGAAGCTTTCTTT. Complete variable domain (other parts from reference TRBV18 and TRBJ1-1): NAGVMQNPRHLVRRRGQEARLRCSPMKGHSHVYWYRQLPEEGLKFMVYLQKENIIDESGMPKERFSAEFPKEGPSILRIQQVVRGDSAAYFCASSLAGQGSEAFFGQGTRLTVV.

This clone was detected once. CDR3 DNA sequence: TGTGCCAGCAGCACCATGACAGGATATTACATGAACACTGAAGCTTTCTTT. Protein: CASSTMTGYYMNTEAFF. The rearrangement links TRBV7-8 to TRBJ1-1; D is perhaps TRBD1 (6 bases). The ends were cut back, 5 bases at V and 0 bases at J, with 19 bases in the middle. The CDR3 runs to 17 residues. The germline V gene encodes CDR1 SGHVS and CDR2 FQNEAQ.

This clone has only one observation. This sequence joins TRBV28 and TRBJ1-1; D ambiguous. The germline CDR1 and CDR2 sequences are MDHEN and SYDVKM. With 2 bases removed from V and 5 bases from J, the gap between germline ends came to 12 bases. The CDR3 is 14 amino acids. CDR3 sequence: CASSLPARRTEAFF. CDR3 nucleotide sequence: TGTGCCAGCAGTTTACCCGCGAGGCGAACTGAAGCTTTCTTT.

This clone showed up just once. The chain links TRBV6-7 to TRBJ2-1, with 8 bases fitting TRBD2. TRBV6-7 is recorded as an ORF, its role being uncertain. The CDR3 spans 14 residues. The junction had 11 bases not matched to a gene; V was cut back by 8 bases and J by 8 bases. This chain's CDR3 is CASGGTSIFDEQFF. Here the CDR3 DNA reads TGTGCCAGCGGAGGGACTAGTATTTTCGATGAGCAGTTCTTC.

The rearrangement links TRBV11-2 to TRBJ2-3; possibly TRBD1 or TRBD2 for D (5 bases each). V was pared by 5 bases and J by 2 bases, with 17 bases between. This CDR3 comprises 16 residues. Germline V lookup: CDR1 SGHAT, CDR2 FQNNGV. The CDR3 DNA reads TGTGCCAGCAGCCGGCGATCGGGGCCGTACACAGATACGCAGTATTTT. Its translation: CASSRRSGPYTDTQYF. The variable domain in full, completed from reference TRBV11-2 and TRBJ2-3, reads EAGVAQSPRYKIIEKRQSVAFWCNPISGHATLYWYQQILGQGPKLLIQFQNNGVVDDSQLPKDRFSAERLKGVDSTLKIQPAKLEDSAVYLCASSRRSGPYTDTQYFGPGTRLTVL.

The rearrangement links TRBV2 to TRBJ2-2; the D is unclear. CDR1 and CDR2 from the germline V gene are SNHLY and FYNNEI. V shed 6 bases and J shed 4 bases, with 3 bases lying between them. The CDR3 contains 11 residues. The chain's CDR3 is CASRSTGELFF. CDR3 DNA: TGTGCCAGCAGGAGCACCGGGGAGCTGTTTTTT.

The CDR3 DNA sequence: TGTGCCAGCAGTCGGACAGGGGGCAGCTACGAGCAGTACTTC. It encodes CASSRTGGSYEQYF. The chain employs TRBV6-5 and TRBJ2-7; 11 positions match TRBD1. From germline, CDR1 is MNHEY and CDR2 SVGAGI. Trimming removed 5 bases from V and 3 bases from J; junction bases left unmatched: 3. The CDR3 is 14 amino acids.

The chain combines TRBV6-4 with TRBJ2-1; 9 bases are shared with TRBD1. CDR1 is MRHNA, CDR2 SNTAGT, per germline. The CDR3 runs 13 residues. The V segment lost 4 bases and the J segment 6 bases; nucleotides outside the gene matches: 1. DNA for the CDR3: TGTGCCAGCAGTGCACAGGGGGCCAATGAGCAGTTCTTC. Residues: CASSAQGANEQFF.

The CDR3 region is CASSLGIQGLNYGYTF. The CDR3 coding sequence is TGTGCCAGCAGTTTGGGAATACAGGGACTGAACTATGGCTACACCTTC. The genes are TRBV28 and TRBJ1-2; TRBD1 might be the D (6 bases). Germline assignment: CDR1 MDHEN and CDR2 SYDVKM. V dropped 3 bases and J dropped 2 bases, with 16 bases sitting between them. The CDR3 consists of 16 residues.

The V and J genes are TRBV18 and TRBJ2-7, with no clear D. The germline gives CDR1 KGHSH, CDR2 LQKENI. The CDR3 runs 11 residues. Trimming shortened V by 5 bases and J by 7 bases, and 9 bases separated the two germline ends. The CDR3 loop reads CASSWSKEQYF. The CDR3 coding sequence is TGTGCCAGCTCATGGAGCAAGGAGCAGTACTTC. Full variable domain (remainder filled in from reference TRBV18 and TRBJ2-7): NAGVMQNPRHLVRRRGQEARLRCSPMKGHSHVYWYRQLPEEGLKFMVYLQKENIIDESGMPKERFSAEFPKEGPSILRIQQVVRGDSAAYFCASSWSKEQYFGPGTRLTVT.

The chain employs TRBV19 and TRBJ2-1; tentative D call: TRBD2 (5 bases). The V gene's germline CDR1 is LNHDA and CDR2 SQIVND (reference sequence). The CDR3 spans 15 residues. Between the trimmed V and J ends, which lost 5 bases and 0 bases, there was a span of 11 bases. The CDR3 spells CASSLTGSSYNEQFF. CDR3 bases: TGTGCCAGTAGTTTAACGGGGAGCTCCTACAATGAGCAGTTCTTC.

In this sample, this clone turned up a few times. This chain's CDR3 is CASSLTGQDYNEQFF. DNA for the CDR3: TGTGCCAGCAGCTTAACGGGTCAGGATTACAATGAGCAGTTCTTC. The genes are TRBV7-8 and TRBJ2-1; D gene unclear. From germline, CDR1 is SGHVS and CDR2 FQNEAQ. The CDR3 extends over 15 amino acids. Trimming removed 2 bases at V and 4 bases at J, with 12 bases between.

Comment on this clone: A far larger clone is just one base off, so this is likely a read error. The chain employs TRBV11-2 and TRBJ1-5; D ambiguous. V dropped 4 bases and J dropped 4 bases, with 5 bases sitting between them. Germline V gene data show CDR1 as SGHAT and CDR2 as FQNNGV. The CDR3 sequence is 12 residues long. The CDR3 sequence is CASSSNNQPQHF. The CDR3 nucleotides read TGTGCCAGCAGCTCCAATAATCAGCCCCAGCATTTT.

As concerns this clone: Within the sample, other DNA sequences also encode this same CDR3. This sequence joins TRBV4-1 and TRBJ1-3, with no clear D. CDR3 length: 14 residues. Deletions cut 0 bases from V and 1 base from J, with 4 bases between. Per germline, CDR1 MGHRA and CDR2 YSYEKL. The CDR3 protein is CASSQEGSGNTIYF. The CDR3 region has the DNA TGCGCCAGCAGCCAAGAGGGTTCTGGAAACACCATATATTTT.

The rearrangement joins TRBV7-6 to TRBJ2-1; 10 nucleotides align to TRBD1. CDR3 length equals 16 residues. Germline lookup yields CDR1 SGHVS and CDR2 FNYEAQ. V trimming: 5 bases; J trimming: 7 bases; junction bases outside the gene matches: 11. CDR3 amino acids: CASSPMGTGVGNEQFF. The CDR3 region has the DNA TGTGCCAGCAGCCCTATGGGGACAGGGGTGGGGAATGAGCAGTTCTTC. The complete variable domain, with remaining parts taken from reference TRBV7-6 and TRBJ2-1, reads GAGVSQSPRYKVTKRGQDVALRCDPISGHVSLYWYRQALGQGPEFLTYFNYEAQQDKSGLPNDRFSAERPEGSISTLTIQRTEQRDSAMYRCASSPMGTGVGNEQFFGPGTRLTVL.

In its sample, this clone was seen a few times. V and J are TRBV5-4 and TRBJ1-1, with D perhaps matching TRBD1 (6 bases). Germline CDR1 reads SGHNT; CDR2 reads YYREEE (reference sequence). The CDR3 is made up of 13 amino acids. V lost 5 bases, J lost 4 bases, and 12 bases lay in between. CDR3 coding DNA: TGTGCCAGCAGAGGACAGAAGGCCACTGAAGCTTTCTTT. It specifies CASRGQKATEAFF.

CDR3: CASSSVAAPYEQYF. CDR3 nucleotides: TGTGCCAGCAGCTCGGTAGCGGCCCCCTACGAGCAGTACTTC. The chain links TRBV5-6 to TRBJ2-7, with D possibly matching TRBD2 (6 bases). This CDR3 spans 14 amino acids. CDR1 and CDR2 (germline): SGHDT, YYEEEE. V was cut by 3 bases and J by 2 bases, with 12 bases left in between.